This passage covers 17 T cell receptor beta chains from one sample sequenced in a study of T cells in Graves' hyperthyroidism and ophthalmopathy. From RNA transcripts, TCR beta CDR3 regions were amplified. The study used the HTBI primer set for a first-round RT-PCR of the TCR CDR3. One entry per CDR3 protein results from TCRdb running MiXCR on the multiplex PCR reads. The table has hundreds of thousands of distinct CDR3 sequences, more than 15% seen once; the top ten hold roughly 3%. The specimen was blood. The receptor set was obtained from a woman aged 40 to 50 with Graves' ophthalmopathy.

This clonotype was recorded at least ten times. The chain carries TRBV6-1 and TRBJ2-1; 9 positions match TRBD1. Germline V lookup: CDR1 MNHNS, CDR2 SASEGT. With V trimmed by 3 bases and J by 5 bases, 5 bases remained unmatched. This CDR3 is 15 amino acids long. The CDR3 DNA is TGTGCCAGCAGTGACTCCGGGACAGGGAACAATGAGCAGTTCTTC. As protein: CASSDSGTGNNEQFF.

About this clonotype itself: This may come from a read error, since a much larger clone is one base off. CDR3 bases: TGTGCCTGGAATGGGGGCCACAATGAAGCTTTCTTT. Translated: CAWNGGHNEAFF. The rearrangement links TRBV30 to TRBJ1-1; possible D gene TRBD1, 6 bases. The CDR3 is 12 amino acids. Per germline, CDR1 GTSNPN and CDR2 SVGIG (reference sequence). Deletions cut 4 bases from V and 7 bases from J, with 13 bases between.

This clonotype was observed a few times. The gene calls are TRBV6-1 and TRBJ1-5; D uncertain. The V gene's germline CDR1 is MNHNS and CDR2 SASEGT. The CDR3 spans 13 residues. V dropped 4 bases and J dropped 3 bases, with 7 bases sitting between them. The CDR3 sequence: CASSGDNNQPQHF. CDR3 DNA sequence: TGTGCCAGCAGTGGAGACAACAATCAGCCCCAGCATTTT.

At least ten counts were recorded for this clonotype. V and J are TRBV7-9 and TRBJ2-7; D may correspond to TRBD1 or TRBD2 (6 bases each). V lost 3 bases, J lost 0 bases, and 12 bases lay in between. Germline values: CDR1 SEHNR, CDR2 FQNEAQ (reference sequence). The CDR3 runs to 15 residues. In DNA, the CDR3 is TGTGCCAGCAGCTTCGGGGGCAGTCGCTCCTACGAGCAGTACTTC. Translated, it gives CASSFGGSRSYEQYF.

V usage is TRBV12-3 or TRBV12-4 and J usage is TRBJ2-3, with 10 bases identical to TRBD2. The CDR3 runs 20 residues. With V trimmed by 6 bases and J by 4 bases, 22 bases remained unmatched. CDR3 sequence (DNA): TGTGCCAGCAGCCAAGTGAGGGGTGGGGGAGCGGGGGGGCCAGCAGATACGCAGTATTTT. It specifies CASSQVRGGGAGGPADTQYF.

CDR3 in amino acids: CASRDFASTDTQYF. The CDR3 DNA sequence: TGTGCCAGCAGGGACTTTGCTAGCACAGATACGCAGTATTTT. The chain is built from TRBV2 and TRBJ2-3, with D perhaps matching TRBD2 (5 bases). Germline V gene sequence: CDR1 SNHLY, CDR2 FYNNEI. There are 14 residues in the CDR3. The ends were cut back, 6 bases at V and 0 bases at J, with 10 bases in the middle.

The sample holds many counts of this clonotype. The genes are TRBV6-1 and TRBJ1-1; D is uncertain. The V gene's germline CDR1 is MNHNS and CDR2 SASEGT. This CDR3 comprises 15 residues. The ends were cut back, 1 base at V and 4 bases at J, with 13 bases in the middle. The CDR3 here is CASSEEATMGTEAFF. The CDR3 DNA reads TGTGCCAGCAGTGAAGAGGCGACGATGGGCACTGAAGCTTTCTTT.

This clonotype came up a few times. The chain employs TRBV10-3 and TRBJ2-2, with D perhaps given as TRBD1 or TRBD2 (5 bases each). Germline CDR1 reads ENHRY; CDR2 reads SYGVKD. Trimming took off 4 bases at V and 3 bases at J, with 12 bases between the two ends. CDR3 size: 15 residues. CDR3 coding DNA: TGTGCCATCAGTGGGGGCGGGTCCGACACCGGGGAGCTGTTTTTT. This encodes CAISGGGSDTGELFF.

The chain recombines TRBV18 with TRBJ1-4; D not certain. Germline CDR1 KGHSH, CDR2 LQKENI. The V gene lost 6 bases and the J gene lost 6 bases, with 17 bases spanning the gap. The CDR3 spans 15 residues. The DNA of the CDR3 is TGTGCCAGCTCTCTCTCCGGGAGTAATTATGAAAAACTGTTTTTT. Its translation is CASSLSGSNYEKLFF.

The J gene is TRBJ2-7, the V gene TRBV19; D unclear. V lost 9 bases and J 3 bases, leaving 12 bases between the germline ends. CDR1 LNHDA and CDR2 SQIVND come from the germline V gene (reference sequence). The CDR3 runs 12 residues. DNA of the CDR3: TGTGCCAGATCGAGACTCGGCTACGAGCAGTACTTC. Protein: CARSRLGYEQYF.

The V gene is TRBV10-2, the J gene TRBJ1-1; D may be TRBD1 (6 bases). CDR1 WSHSY and CDR2 SAAADI come from the germline V gene. The CDR3 has 14 amino acids. The germline V and J ends were trimmed by 2 bases and 1 base, with 8 bases remaining between them. CDR3 amino acids: CASSEGQWNTEAFF. As DNA, the CDR3 is TGCGCCAGCAGTGAGGGACAGTGGAACACTGAAGCTTTCTTT.

This clonotype was observed many times. The V call is TRBV20-1, the J call TRBJ2-7, with D possibly called TRBD1 or TRBD2 (6 bases each). The V and J ends lost 3 bases and 3 bases respectively, with 18 bases between them. The germline V gene has CDR1 DFQATT and CDR2 SNEGSKA (reference sequence). The CDR3 extends over 15 amino acids. The CDR3 region is CSASAGHGVVYEQYF. The CDR3 bases are TGCAGTGCTAGTGCGGGACACGGAGTGGTCTACGAGCAGTACTTC.

This clonotype was counted once. A junction boundary mismatches the germline segment, possibly from a read error. The chain employs TRBV3-1 and TRBJ2-4; 7 bases agree with TRBD1. Germline V gene sequence: CDR1 LGHDT, CDR2 YNNKEL (reference sequence). The CDR3 covers 14 residues. CDR3 amino acids: CASSPRQGKSIQYF. Written as DNA, the CDR3 is TGTGCCAGCAGCCCCCGACAGGGAAAAAGCATTCAGTACTTC.

This clonotype was found a few times. This chain joins TRBV28 and TRBJ2-1, with TRBD1 matching 11 bases. Germline V gene lookup returns CDR1 MDHEN and CDR2 SYDVKM. There are 15 residues in the CDR3. The V gene end was trimmed by 5 bases and the J gene end by 8 bases; junction bases not matched to a gene: 8. The CDR3 bases are TGTGCCAGCAGTGTTGGACAGGGGGCATGGTATGAGCAGTTCTTC. This gives the protein CASSVGQGAWYEQFF.

This clonotype has just a few counts. One base away lies a much larger clone, so this may be a sequencing read error. This sequence joins TRBV11-1 and TRBJ1-1; D gene unclear. The germline V gene encodes CDR1 SGHAT and CDR2 FQDESV (reference sequence). V was pared by 5 bases and J by 0 bases, with 13 bases between. The CDR3 contains 15 residues. The CDR3 protein is CASSRFGWVNTEAFF. The CDR3 DNA reads TGTGCCAGCAGCCGATTTGGGTGGGTGAACACTGAAGCTTTCTTT.

This clonotype was observed at least ten times. The CDR3 sequence: CASSGKDVAGPTDTQYF. The CDR3 DNA is TGTGCCAGCAGCGGCAAGGATGTAGCGGGACCCACAGATACGCAGTATTTT. The chain recombines TRBV7-9 with TRBJ2-3; 8 bases align to TRBD2. There are 17 residues in the CDR3. Trimming cost V 5 bases and J 2 bases; bases outside gene matches: 12. The germline V gene encodes CDR1 SEHNR and CDR2 FQNEAQ (reference sequence).

The V gene is TRBV5-4, the J gene TRBJ2-7; TRBD1 aligns across 8 bases. CDR1 is SGHNT, CDR2 YYREEE, per germline (reference sequence). The CDR3 has 13 residues. Trimming at V came to 1 base and at J to 7 bases, leaving 4 bases not matched to a gene. CDR3 sequence reads: CASSLPQGEEQYF. The CDR3, as DNA: TGTGCCAGCAGCTTGCCACAGGGGGAGGAGCAGTACTTC.